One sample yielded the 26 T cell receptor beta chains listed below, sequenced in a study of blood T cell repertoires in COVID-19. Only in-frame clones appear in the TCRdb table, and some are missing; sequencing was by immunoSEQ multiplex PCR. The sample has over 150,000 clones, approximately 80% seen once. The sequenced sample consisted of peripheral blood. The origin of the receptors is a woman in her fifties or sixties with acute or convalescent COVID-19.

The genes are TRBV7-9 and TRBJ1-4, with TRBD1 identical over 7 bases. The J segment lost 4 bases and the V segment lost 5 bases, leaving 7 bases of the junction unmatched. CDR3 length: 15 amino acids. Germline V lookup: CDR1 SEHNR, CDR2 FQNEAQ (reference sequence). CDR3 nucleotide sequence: TGTGCCAGCAGCCCCGGGGGACAGTTTAATGAAAAACTGTTTTTT. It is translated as CASSPGGQFNEKLFF.

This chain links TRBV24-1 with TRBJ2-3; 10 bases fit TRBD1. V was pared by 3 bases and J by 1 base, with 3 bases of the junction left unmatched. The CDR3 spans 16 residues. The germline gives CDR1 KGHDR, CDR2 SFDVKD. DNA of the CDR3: TGTGCCACCAGTGATGACAGGGGGCATGGCACAGATACGCAGTATTTT. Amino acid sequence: CATSDDRGHGTDTQYF.

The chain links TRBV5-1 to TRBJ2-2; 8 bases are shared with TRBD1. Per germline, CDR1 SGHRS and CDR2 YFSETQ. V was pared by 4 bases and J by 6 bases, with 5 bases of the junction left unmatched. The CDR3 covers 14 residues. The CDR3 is CASSLRGPSGELFF. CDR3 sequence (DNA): TGCGCCAGCAGCCTCAGGGGGCCTTCCGGGGAGCTGTTTTTT.

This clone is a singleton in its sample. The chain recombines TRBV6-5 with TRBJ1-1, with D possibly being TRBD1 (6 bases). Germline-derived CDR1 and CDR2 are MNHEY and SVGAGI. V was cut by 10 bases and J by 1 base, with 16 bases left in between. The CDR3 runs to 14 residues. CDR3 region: CATLKGGANTEAFF. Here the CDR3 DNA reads TGTGCCACCTTAAAGGGGGGGGCGAACACTGAAGCTTTCTTT.

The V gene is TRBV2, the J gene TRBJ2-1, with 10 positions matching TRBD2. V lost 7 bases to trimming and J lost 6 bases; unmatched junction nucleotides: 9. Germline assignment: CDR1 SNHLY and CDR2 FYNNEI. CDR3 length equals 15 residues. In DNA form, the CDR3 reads TGTGCCAGCACCTTACTAGCGGGGCTTCTCAATGAGCAGTTCTTC. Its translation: CASTLLAGLLNEQFF.

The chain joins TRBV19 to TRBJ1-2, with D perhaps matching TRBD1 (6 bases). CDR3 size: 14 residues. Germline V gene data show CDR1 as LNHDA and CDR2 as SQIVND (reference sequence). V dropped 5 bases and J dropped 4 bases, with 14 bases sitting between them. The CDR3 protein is CASSLTGTLYGYTF. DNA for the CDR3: TGTGCCAGTAGTTTGACAGGCACCCTCTATGGCTACACCTTC.

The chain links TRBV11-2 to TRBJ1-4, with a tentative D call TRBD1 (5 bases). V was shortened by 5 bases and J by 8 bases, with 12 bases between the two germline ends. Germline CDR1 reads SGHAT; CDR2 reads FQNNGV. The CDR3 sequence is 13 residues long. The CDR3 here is CASSQDRNEKLFF. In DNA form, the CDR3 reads TGTGCCAGCAGCCAAGACAGAAACGAAAAACTGTTTTTT.

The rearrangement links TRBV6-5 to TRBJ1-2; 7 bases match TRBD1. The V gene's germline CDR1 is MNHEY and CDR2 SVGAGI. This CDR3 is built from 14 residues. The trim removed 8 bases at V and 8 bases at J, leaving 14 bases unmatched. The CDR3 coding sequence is TGTGCCAGCTCCAAGACCCCGGGGACAGTAGGCTACACCTTC. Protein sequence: CASSKTPGTVGYTF.

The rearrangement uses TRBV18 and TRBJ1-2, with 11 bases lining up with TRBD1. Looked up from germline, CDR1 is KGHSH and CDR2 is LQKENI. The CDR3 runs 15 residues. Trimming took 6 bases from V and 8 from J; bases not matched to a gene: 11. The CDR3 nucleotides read TGTGCCAGCTCGTCTATTCCGGGACAGGGGGACGGCTACACCTTC. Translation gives CASSSIPGQGDGYTF.

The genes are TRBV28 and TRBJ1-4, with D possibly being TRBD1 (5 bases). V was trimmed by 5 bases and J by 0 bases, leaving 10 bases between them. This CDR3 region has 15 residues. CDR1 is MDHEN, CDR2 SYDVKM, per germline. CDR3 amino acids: CASSPPTATNEKLFF. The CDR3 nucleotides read TGTGCCAGCAGTCCGCCGACAGCAACTAATGAAAAACTGTTTTTT.

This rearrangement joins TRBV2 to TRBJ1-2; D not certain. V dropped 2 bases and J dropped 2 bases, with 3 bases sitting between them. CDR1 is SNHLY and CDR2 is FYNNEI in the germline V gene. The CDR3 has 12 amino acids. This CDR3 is CASSEQNYGYTF. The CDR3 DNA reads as TGTGCCAGCAGTGAACAGAACTATGGCTACACCTTC.

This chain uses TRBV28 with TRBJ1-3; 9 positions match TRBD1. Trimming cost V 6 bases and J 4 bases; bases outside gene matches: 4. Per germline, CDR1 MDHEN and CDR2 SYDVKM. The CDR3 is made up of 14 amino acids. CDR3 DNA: TGTGCCAGCAGCCAGGACAGGGGCGGAAACACCATATATTTT. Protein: CASSQDRGGNTIYF. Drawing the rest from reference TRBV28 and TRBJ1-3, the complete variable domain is DVKVTQSSRYLVKRTGEKVFLECVQDMDHENMFWYRQDPGLGLRLIYFSYDVKMKEKGDIPEGYSVSREKKERFSLILESASTNQTSMYLCASSQDRGGNTIYFGEGSWLTVV.

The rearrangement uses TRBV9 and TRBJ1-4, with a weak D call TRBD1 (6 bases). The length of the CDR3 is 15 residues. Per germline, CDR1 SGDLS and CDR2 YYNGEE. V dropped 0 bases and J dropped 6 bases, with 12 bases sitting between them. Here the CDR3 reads CASSVGGRQDEKLFF. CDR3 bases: TGTGCCAGCAGCGTAGGGGGGAGACAGGATGAAAAACTGTTTTTT.

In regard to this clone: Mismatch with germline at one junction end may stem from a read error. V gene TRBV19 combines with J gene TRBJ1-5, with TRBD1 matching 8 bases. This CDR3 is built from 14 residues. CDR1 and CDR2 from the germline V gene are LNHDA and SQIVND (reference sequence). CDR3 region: CASSVDRGDQPQHF. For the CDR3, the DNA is TGTGCCAGTAGTGTAGACAGGGGCGATCAGCCCCAGCATTTT.

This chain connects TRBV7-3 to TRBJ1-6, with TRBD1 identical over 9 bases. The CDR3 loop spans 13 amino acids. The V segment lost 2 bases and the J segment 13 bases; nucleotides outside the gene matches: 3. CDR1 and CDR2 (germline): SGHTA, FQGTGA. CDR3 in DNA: TGTGCCAGCAGCTTAGGACAGGGGCAGCCCCTCCACTTT. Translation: CASSLGQGQPLHF.

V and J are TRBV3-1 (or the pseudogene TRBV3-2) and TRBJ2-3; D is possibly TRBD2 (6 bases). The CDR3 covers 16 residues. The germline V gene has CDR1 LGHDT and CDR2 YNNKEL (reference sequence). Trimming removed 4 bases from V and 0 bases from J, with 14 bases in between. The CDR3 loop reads CASSRLTGTSTDTQYF. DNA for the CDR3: TGTGCCAGCAGCCGCCTCACCGGGACTAGCACAGATACGCAGTATTTT.

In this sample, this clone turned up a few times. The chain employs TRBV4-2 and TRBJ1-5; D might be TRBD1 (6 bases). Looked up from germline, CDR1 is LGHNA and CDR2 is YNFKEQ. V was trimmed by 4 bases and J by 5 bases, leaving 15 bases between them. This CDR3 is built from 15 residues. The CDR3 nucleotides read TGTGCCAGCAGCCGCACAGGGCGGGCGGATCAGCCCCAGCATTTT. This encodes CASSRTGRADQPQHF.

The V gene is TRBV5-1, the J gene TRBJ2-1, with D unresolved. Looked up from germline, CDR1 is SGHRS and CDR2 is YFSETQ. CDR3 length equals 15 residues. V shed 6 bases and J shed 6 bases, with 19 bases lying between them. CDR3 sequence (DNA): TGCGCCAGCACCTCCTCGGGTACCCCCACCAATGAGCAGTTCTTC. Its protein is CASTSSGTPTNEQFF.

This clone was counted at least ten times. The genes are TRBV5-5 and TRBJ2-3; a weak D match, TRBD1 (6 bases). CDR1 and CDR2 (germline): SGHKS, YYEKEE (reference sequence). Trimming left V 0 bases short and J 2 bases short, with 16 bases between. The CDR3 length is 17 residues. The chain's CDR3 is CASSLGRLGQYTDTQYF. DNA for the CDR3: TGTGCCAGCAGCTTGGGGCGCTTGGGACAATACACAGATACGCAGTATTTT.

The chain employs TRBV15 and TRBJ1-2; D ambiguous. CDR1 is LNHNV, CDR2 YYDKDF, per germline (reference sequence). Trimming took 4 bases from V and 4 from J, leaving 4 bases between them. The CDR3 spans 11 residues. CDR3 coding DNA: TGTGCCACCAGCAACATCTATGGCTACACCTTC. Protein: CATSNIYGYTF. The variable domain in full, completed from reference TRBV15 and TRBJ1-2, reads DAMVIQNPRYQVTQFGKPVTLSCSQTLNHNVMYWYQQKSSQAPKLLFHYYDKDFNNEADTPDNFQSRRPNTSFCFLDIRSPGLGDTAMYLCATSNIYGYTFGSGTRLTVV.

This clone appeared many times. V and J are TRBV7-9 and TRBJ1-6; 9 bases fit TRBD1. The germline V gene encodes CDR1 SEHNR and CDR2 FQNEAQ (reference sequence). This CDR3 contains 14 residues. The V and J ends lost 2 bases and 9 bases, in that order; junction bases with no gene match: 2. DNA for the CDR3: TGTGCCAGCAGCTTACCGGGACAGGGTTCACCCCTCCACTTT. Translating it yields CASSLPGQGSPLHF.

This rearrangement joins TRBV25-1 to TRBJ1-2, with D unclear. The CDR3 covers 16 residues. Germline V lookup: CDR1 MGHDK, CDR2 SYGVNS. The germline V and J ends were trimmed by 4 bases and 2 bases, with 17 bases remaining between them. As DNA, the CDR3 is TGTGCCAGCAGTGCATCGGGGAGCCTCGTCAACTATGGCTACACCTTC. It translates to CASSASGSLVNYGYTF.

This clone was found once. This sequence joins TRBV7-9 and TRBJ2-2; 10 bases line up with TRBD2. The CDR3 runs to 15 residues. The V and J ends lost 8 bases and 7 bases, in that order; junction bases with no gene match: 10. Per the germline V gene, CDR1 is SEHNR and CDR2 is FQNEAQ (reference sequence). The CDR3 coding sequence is TGTGCCAGCGCTGGTGGACTAGCGGTGGTCGGGGAGCTGTTTTTT. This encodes CASAGGLAVVGELFF.

CDR3 in amino acids: CASSLPETSAETQYF. CDR3 bases: TGCGCCAGCAGCTTGCCAGAGACTAGCGCGGAGACCCAGTACTTC. The chain couples TRBV5-1 to TRBJ2-5, with 8 bases lining up with TRBD2. The V gene's germline CDR1 is SGHRS and CDR2 YFSETQ. The CDR3 totals 15 residues. The trim removed 1 base at V and 5 bases at J, leaving 7 bases unmatched.

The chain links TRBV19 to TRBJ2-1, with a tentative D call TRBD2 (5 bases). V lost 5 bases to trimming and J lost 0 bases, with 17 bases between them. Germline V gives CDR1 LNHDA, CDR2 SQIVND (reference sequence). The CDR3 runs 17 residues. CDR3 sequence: CASSRAAGYTSYNEQFF. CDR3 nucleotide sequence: TGTGCCAGTAGTCGGGCTGCGGGTTATACCTCCTACAATGAGCAGTTCTTC.

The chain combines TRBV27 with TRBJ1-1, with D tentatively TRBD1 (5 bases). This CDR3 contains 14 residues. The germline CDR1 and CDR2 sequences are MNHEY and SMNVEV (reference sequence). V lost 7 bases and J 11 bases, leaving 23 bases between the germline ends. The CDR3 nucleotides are TGTGCCAGCACCGACAGACTCCTTCCCTCACGGGCTTTCTTT. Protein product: CASTDRLLPSRAFF.